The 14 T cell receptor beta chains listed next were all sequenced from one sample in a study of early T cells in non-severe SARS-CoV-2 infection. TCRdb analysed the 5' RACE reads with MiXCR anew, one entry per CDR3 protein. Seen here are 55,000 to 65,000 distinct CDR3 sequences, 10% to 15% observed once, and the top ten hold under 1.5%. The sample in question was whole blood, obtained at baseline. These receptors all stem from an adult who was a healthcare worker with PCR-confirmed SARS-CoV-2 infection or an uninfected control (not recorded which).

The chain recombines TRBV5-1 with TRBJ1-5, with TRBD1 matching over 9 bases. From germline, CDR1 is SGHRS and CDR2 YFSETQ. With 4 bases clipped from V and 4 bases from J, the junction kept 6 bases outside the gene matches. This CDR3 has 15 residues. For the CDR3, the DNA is TGCGCCAGCAGCCCAACGACAGGGGGTAATCAGCCCCAGCATTTT. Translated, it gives CASSPTTGGNQPQHF. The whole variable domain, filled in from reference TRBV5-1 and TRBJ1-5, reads KAGVTQTPRYLIKTRGQQVTLSCSPISGHRSVSWYQQTPGQGLQFLFEYFSETQRNKGNFPGRFSGRQFSNSRSEMNVSTLELGDSALYLCASSPTTGGNQPQHFGDGTRLSIL.

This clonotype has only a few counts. The chain's CDR3 is CASSVKGPSEQFF. Written as DNA, the CDR3 is TGTGCCAGCAGTGTTAAGGGGCCGTCCGAACAGTTCTTC. The chain recombines TRBV12-3 or TRBV12-4 with TRBJ2-1, with a tentative D call TRBD1 (5 bases). With 5 bases removed from V and 13 bases from J, the gap between germline ends came to 18 bases. The CDR3 has 13 amino acids.

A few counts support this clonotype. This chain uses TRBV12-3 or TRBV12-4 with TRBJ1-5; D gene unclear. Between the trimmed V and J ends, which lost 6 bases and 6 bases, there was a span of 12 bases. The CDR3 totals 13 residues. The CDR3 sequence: CASSPLFSQPQHF. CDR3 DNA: TGTGCCAGCAGCCCTCTTTTTAGTCAGCCCCAGCATTTT.

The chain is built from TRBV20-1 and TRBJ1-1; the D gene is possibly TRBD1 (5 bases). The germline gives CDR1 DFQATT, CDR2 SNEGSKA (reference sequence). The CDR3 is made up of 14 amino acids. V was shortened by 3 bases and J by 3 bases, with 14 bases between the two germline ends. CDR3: CSASSQGPYTEAFF. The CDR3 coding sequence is TGCAGTGCTAGTTCTCAGGGACCCTACACTGAAGCTTTCTTT.

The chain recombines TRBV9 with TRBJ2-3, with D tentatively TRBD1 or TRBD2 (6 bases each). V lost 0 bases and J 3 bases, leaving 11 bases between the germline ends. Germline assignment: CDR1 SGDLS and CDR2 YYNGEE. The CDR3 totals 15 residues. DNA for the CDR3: TGTGCCAGCAGCGTAGGGGGGGACAAAACAGATACGCAGTATTTT. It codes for CASSVGGDKTDTQYF. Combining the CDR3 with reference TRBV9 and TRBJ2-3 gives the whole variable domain DSGVTQTPKHLITATGQRVTLRCSPRSGDLSVYWYQQSLDQGLQFLIQYYNGEERAKGNILERFSAQQFPDLHSELNLSSLELGDSALYFCASSVGGDKTDTQYFGPGTRLTVL.

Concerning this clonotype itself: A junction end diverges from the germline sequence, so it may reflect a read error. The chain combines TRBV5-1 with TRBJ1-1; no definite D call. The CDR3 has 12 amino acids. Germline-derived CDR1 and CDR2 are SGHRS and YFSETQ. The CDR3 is CASSPGPVELQF. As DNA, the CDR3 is TGCGCCAGCAGCCCAGGACCCGTGGAGCTCCAGTTT.

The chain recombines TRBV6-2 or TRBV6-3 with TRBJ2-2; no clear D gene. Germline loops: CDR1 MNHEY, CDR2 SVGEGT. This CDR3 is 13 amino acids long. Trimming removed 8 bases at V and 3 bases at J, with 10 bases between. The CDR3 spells CASGPTDTGELFF. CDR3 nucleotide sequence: TGTGCCAGCGGTCCCACGGACACCGGGGAGCTGTTTTTT.

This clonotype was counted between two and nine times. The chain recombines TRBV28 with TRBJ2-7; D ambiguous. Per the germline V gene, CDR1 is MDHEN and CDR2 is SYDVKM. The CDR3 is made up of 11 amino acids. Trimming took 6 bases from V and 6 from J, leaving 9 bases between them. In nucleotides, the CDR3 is TGTGCCAGCAGCACTTACGTCGAGCAGTACTTC. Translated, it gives CASSTYVEQYF.

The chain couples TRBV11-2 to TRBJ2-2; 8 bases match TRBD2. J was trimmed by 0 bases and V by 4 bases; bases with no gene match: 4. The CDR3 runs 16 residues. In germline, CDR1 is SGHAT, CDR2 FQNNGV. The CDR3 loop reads CASSSWTSPNTGELFF. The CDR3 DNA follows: TGTGCCAGCAGCTCTTGGACTAGCCCGAACACCGGGGAGCTGTTTTTT.

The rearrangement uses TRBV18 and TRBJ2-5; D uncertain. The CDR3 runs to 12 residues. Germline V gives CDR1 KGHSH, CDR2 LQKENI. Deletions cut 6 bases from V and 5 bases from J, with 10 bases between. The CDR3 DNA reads TGTGCCAGCTCGCTCACGCTCGAGACCCAGTACTTC. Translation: CASSLTLETQYF.

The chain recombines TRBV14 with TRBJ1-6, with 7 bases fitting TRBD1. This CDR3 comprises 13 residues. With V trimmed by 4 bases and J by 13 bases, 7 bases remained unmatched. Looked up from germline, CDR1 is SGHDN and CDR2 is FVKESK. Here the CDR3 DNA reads TGTGCCAGCAGCCCCAGGGGGGTATCGCCCCTCCACTTT. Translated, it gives CASSPRGVSPLHF. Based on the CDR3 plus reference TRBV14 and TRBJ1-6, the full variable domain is EAGVTQFPSHSVIEKGQTVTLRCDPISGHDNLYWYRRVMGKEIKFLLHFVKESKQDESGMPNNRFLAERTGGTYSTLKVQPAELEDSGVYFCASSPRGVSPLHFGNGTRLTVT.

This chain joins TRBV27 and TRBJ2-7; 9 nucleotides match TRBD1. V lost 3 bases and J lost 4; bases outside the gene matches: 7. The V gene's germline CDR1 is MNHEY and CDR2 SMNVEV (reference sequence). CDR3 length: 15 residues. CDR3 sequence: CASSFSGQGPYEQYF. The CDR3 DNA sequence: TGTGCCAGCAGTTTCTCAGGACAGGGGCCGTACGAGCAGTACTTC.

CDR3 in amino acids: CSARMPSTGELFF. CDR3 nucleotide sequence: TGCAGTGCTAGAATGCCTAGCACCGGGGAGCTGTTTTTT. The chain links TRBV20-1 to TRBJ2-2, with D unclear. The CDR3 spans 13 residues. The V end was cut by 2 bases, the J end by 4 bases, with 8 bases between. Per germline, CDR1 DFQATT and CDR2 SNEGSKA (reference sequence).

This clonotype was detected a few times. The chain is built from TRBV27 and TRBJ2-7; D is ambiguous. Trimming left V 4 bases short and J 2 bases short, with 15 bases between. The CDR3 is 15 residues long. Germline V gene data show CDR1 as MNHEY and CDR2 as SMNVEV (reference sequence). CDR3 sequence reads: CASSSLRTVPYEQYF. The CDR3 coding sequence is TGTGCCAGCAGTTCGCTTAGGACCGTTCCCTACGAGCAGTACTTC.